This TCR beta chain was obtained from a study of vaccination effects on CD4 cells after COVID-19 (dated by TCRdb to between 2022 and 2023). Looking at the study overall: In the ViraFEST assay, PBMC were stimulated with viral peptide pools, and antigen-specific CD4+ T cell clonotypes were then identified by expansion using TCR sequencing. SARS-CoV-2 spike-specific CD4+ TCR repertoires were compared before and after mRNA vaccination in COVID-19 convalescent patients and in infection-naive vaccine recipients. The Oncomine TCR Beta short-read assay on an Illumina iSeq 100 was used to sequence cultures from other donors in the study. Pre-vaccine samples were collected from a couple of convalescent patients 16 days and one week before the first dose, corresponding to 142 and 148 days after COVID-19 diagnosis. Roughly 1.9 million PBMC per well were cultured with around 9.8 ug/ml peptides in IMDM containing approximately 4.5% human AB serum, about 9 IU/ml IL-2 and gentamicin. The full study included 9 to 10 COVID-19 convalescent patients and a few SARS-CoV-2-naive healthy vaccine recipients. Each participant got two doses of an mRNA SARS-CoV-2 vaccine, either BNT162b2 or mRNA-1273.

Receptor amplification or capture employed the immunoSEQ multiplex PCR assay. DNA from the CD4+ T cells that had been cultured and isolated underwent TCR beta CDR3 sequencing. Per the authors' processing: Non-productive TCR sequences were discarded, and reads were trimmed to the CDR3 region, with only CDR3s of 7 or more amino acids retained. The MANAFEST web app was used to pick out antigen-specific clonotypes by comparing their expansion in peptide wells with that in reference cultures. To be called positive, a clone needed expansion at FDR<0.05 compared with the reference and with all other wells, an odds ratio greater than 5, and a frequency greater than 0.1% in two replicate wells. Cross-reactive clonotypes were defined as significantly expanded in SARS-CoV-2 spike wells and in at least one common cold coronavirus spike condition. Using the stringdist R package, CDR3 similarity was measured by Levenshtein distance, and unrooted trees were constructed with ape in R 3.6.1. TCRdb limited this immuneACCESS table to in-frame rearrangements with V and J called. A share of clones is missing; checked studies link under half to unresolved V genes, and the rest is unexplained. V and J calls and clone size come straight from that table; D and trimming were deduced from the DNA. In this sample the table shows around 45,000 clones, about three quarters of which occur a single time. Over 9.5% of the sample is taken by the ten largest.

The paper's findings and limits, for the study overall: The study was limited by a small number of convalescent patients and lacked early post-infection timepoints. Marked clonal contraction was observed in both infection-induced and vaccine-induced clones at late post-vaccination timepoints, consistent with waning T cell responses. In convalescent patients, the post-vaccine spike-reactive repertoire consisted mainly of new vaccine-induced clones, largely distinct from infection-induced clones.

This clone occurred once. The antigen this receptor binds is unknown. No base quality information exists; no much larger clone differs at one position. The CDR3 covers 14 residues, taking in both the cysteine and the phenylalanine. Solely the CDR3 DNA is kept, with 42 bases framed from the first base. V ends up 4 bases short and J 2 bases short, with an unmatched junction base count of 1. CDR1 SGHTA and CDR2 FQGNSA are derived from the germline V gene. After less than 13 days of culture, CD4+ T cells were isolated with the EasySep CD4+ T cell isolation kit. PCR-confirmed SARS-CoV-2 infection had occurred in convalescent patients between March and December 2020, before the Alpha, Beta and Delta variants emerged in the United States. On days 3 and 7, half of the culture medium was replaced with fresh IL-2-containing medium. Unless otherwise noted, each peptide stimulation condition was cultured in triplicate wells. Using Ficoll-Paque Plus gradient centrifugation, PBMC were separated from whole blood and then either used fresh or cryopreserved at -140C. The QIAamp micro DNA kit was used to extract genomic DNA from the cultured CD4+ T cells.

This sequence was found in a human donor who had a prior SARS-CoV-2 infection. The V and J segments used are TRBV7-2 and TRBJ2-1; 8 junctional bases match TRBD2. Sample: CD4+ T cells from PBMCs cultured without peptide, taken before COVID-19 vaccination. The nucleotides read TGTGCCAGCAGCTCGGGACTAGCCTACAATGAGCAGTTCTTC. Its translation is CASSSGLAYNEQFF.